These T cell receptor beta chains were read from a single sample in a study of response to subunit inactivated influenza vaccine. Each CDR3 protein is one row after TCRdb ran MiXCR on the RT-PCR reads. The sample lists 450,000 to 700,000 distinct CDR3 sequences; approximately 14% were seen once. The input for sequencing was PBMCs from blood, taken less than 13 days after vaccination. All receptors come from a man aged 45-65 years who received an inactivated influenza vaccine. CDR3s include the opening cysteine and the closing phenylalanine or tryptophan.

v_call	cdr3_aa
TRBV7-9	CASSEQGIQPQHF
TRBV7-2	CASSLSREGNEQFF
TRBV7-8	CASSLVGQGFSGANVLTF
TRBV6-2/TRBV6-3	CASKDLYEQYF
TRBV20-1	CSARGSRVEAFF
TRBV7-2	CASSLADGMNTEAFF
TRBV5-1	CASSLRGDEDIQYF
TRBV7-9	CASSLPGQGPQETQYF
TRBV20-1	CSASRGGGELFF
TRBV7-8	CASSPGVYYEQYF
TRBV7-2	CASSFGQATEAFF
TRBV7-6	CASSPLSGGSQETQYF
TRBV7-9	CASSLAGPFYNEQFF
TRBV7-8	CASSDRTWGGELFF
TRBV28	CASSLTEYEQYF
TRBV7-2	CASSPILGLQSYEQYF
TRBV4-3	CASSQVKRERFF
TRBV5-1	CASSPDSMNTEAFF
TRBV5-6	CASSFGQALNSPLHF
TRBV5-6	CASSRGTEYNEQFF
TRBV28	CASSPGTVRAFF
TRBV18	CASSPWTSGSNTGELFF
TRBV6-2/TRBV6-3	CASSYQGPTYNEQFF
TRBV4-1	CASSHLGASDNEQFF
TRBV7-9	CASSKGFNYEQYF
TRBV12-5	CASGVSGANVLTF
TRBV7-2	CASSLKGPNTGELFF
TRBV20-1	CSARGLNNEQFF
TRBV20-1	CSARDWDRVEEQYF